These 24 T cell receptor beta chains came from one sample sequenced in a study of blood T cell repertoires in COVID-19. Using immunoSEQ multiplex PCR, the repertoire was profiled, and TCRdb retains in-frame clones only, with some absent. The top ten hold 20% of the sample, which has about 190,000 clones, around 80% seen once. The specimen was peripheral blood. These receptor sequences come from a human donor in a cohort sampled during active COVID-19.

The chain couples TRBV5-1 to TRBJ2-5, with D tentatively TRBD1 (5 bases). Germline values: CDR1 SGHRS, CDR2 YFSETQ. Trimming stripped 4 bases from V and 4 bases from J, with 14 bases between. The CDR3 sequence is 14 residues long. CDR3 coding DNA: TGCGCCAGCAGCAAGGACACGATCGGAGAGACCCAGTACTTC. Translated: CASSKDTIGETQYF. The entire variable domain, with the rest obtained from reference TRBV5-1 and TRBJ2-5, is as follows: KAGVTQTPRYLIKTRGQQVTLSCSPISGHRSVSWYQQTPGQGLQFLFEYFSETQRNKGNFPGRFSGRQFSNSRSEMNVSTLELGDSALYLCASSKDTIGETQYFGPGTRLLVL.

J is TRBJ1-2 and V is TRBV6-6; 10 nucleotides agree with TRBD1. There are 16 residues in the CDR3. After removal of 4 bases from V and 4 bases from J, the junction contained 9 bases not matched to a gene. The V gene's germline CDR1 is MNHNY and CDR2 SVGAGI (reference sequence). This CDR3 reads CASSLTGQGKAYGYTF. For the CDR3, the DNA is TGTGCCAGCAGTTTAACGGGACAGGGGAAGGCCTATGGCTACACCTTC.

This chain uses TRBV6-2 or TRBV6-3 with TRBJ1-5, with a possible D match to TRBD1 (6 bases). The V end was cut by 5 bases, the J end by 7 bases, with 15 bases between. Germline CDR1 and CDR2: MNHEY and SVGEGT. This CDR3 spans 14 amino acids. CDR3 sequence: CASSLQGSRQPQHF. For the CDR3, the DNA is TGTGCCAGCAGTCTTCAGGGGAGCAGACAGCCCCAGCATTTT.

This sequence joins TRBV18 and TRBJ2-3; TRBD1 matches at 8 bases. V shed 6 bases, J shed 1 base, and the junction held 3 bases outside the gene matches. Germline CDR1 and CDR2: KGHSH and LQKENI. The CDR3 runs to 14 residues. As DNA, the CDR3 is TGTGCCAGCTCCGCGACAGGGGGCACAGATACGCAGTATTTT. It yields the protein CASSATGGTDTQYF.

The chain has TRBV4-2 and TRBJ2-1; 9 bases fit TRBD2. J lost 6 bases, V lost 0 bases, and 3 bases had no gene match. The CDR3 runs to 15 residues. Germline CDR1 LGHNA, CDR2 YNFKEQ. The CDR3 bases are TGTGCCAGCAGCCAAGATAGCGGGGGCGGCAATGAGCAGTTCTTC. It yields the protein CASSQDSGGGNEQFF.

J is TRBJ2-2 and V is TRBV27, with 13 bases identical to TRBD2. The V and J ends lost 5 bases and 6 bases, in that order; junction bases with no gene match: 6. The CDR3 contains 16 residues. Germline values: CDR1 MNHEY, CDR2 SMNVEV (reference sequence). CDR3 coding DNA: TGTGCCAGCAGTCGGGGACTAGCGGGACTATCCGGGGAGCTGTTTTTT. It yields the protein CASSRGLAGLSGELFF.

The chain recombines TRBV5-4 with TRBJ2-1; perhaps TRBD2 as D (6 bases). Germline V gene lookup returns CDR1 SGHNT and CDR2 YYREEE (reference sequence). Trimming left V 5 bases short and J 6 bases short, with 15 bases between. This CDR3 has 14 residues. This chain's CDR3 is CASSSGRTPNEQFF. The CDR3 bases are TGTGCCAGCAGTAGCGGAAGGACCCCCAATGAGCAGTTCTTC.

V is TRBV28 and J is TRBJ2-5; D not resolved. The CDR3 is 15 residues long. Germline CDR1 MDHEN, CDR2 SYDVKM. The V gene lost 4 bases and the J gene lost 3 bases, with 15 bases spanning the gap. In DNA form, the CDR3 reads TGTGCCAGCAGTTCCAGTTTTTGGTCAGAAGAGACCCAGTACTTC. This translates into CASSSSFWSEETQYF.

The CDR3 DNA follows: TGTGCCACAAACAGGGTGTTCAATGAGCAGTTCTTC. As protein: CATNRVFNEQFF. The J gene is TRBJ2-1, the V gene TRBV2; D may be TRBD1 (6 bases). This CDR3 spans 12 amino acids. The germline CDR1 and CDR2 sequences are SNHLY and FYNNEI. V lost 10 bases to trimming and J lost 6 bases, with 13 bases between them.

This clone appeared a few times. The rearrangement uses TRBV3-1 (or the pseudogene TRBV3-2) and TRBJ1-2; a weak D match, TRBD1 (6 bases). Trimming removed 5 bases from V and 4 bases from J, with 20 bases in between. CDR1 and CDR2 (germline): LGHDT, YNNKEL (reference sequence). This CDR3 spans 16 amino acids. CDR3 DNA: TGTGCCAGCAGCATACTTACAGGGAGGGGAAGCTATGGCTACACCTTC. It codes for CASSILTGRGSYGYTF.

The gene calls are TRBV19 and TRBJ2-4; 7 positions agree with TRBD2. Germline assignment: CDR1 LNHDA and CDR2 SQIVND (reference sequence). This CDR3 region has 17 residues. The trim removed 3 bases at V and 0 bases at J, leaving 8 bases unmatched. This chain's CDR3 is CASSIGGVTPAKNIQYF. CDR3 nucleotide sequence: TGTGCCAGTAGTATTGGGGGGGTGACCCCAGCCAAAAACATTCAGTACTTC. The entire variable domain, with the rest obtained from reference TRBV19 and TRBJ2-4, is as follows: DGGITQSPKYLFRKEGQNVTLSCEQNLNHDAMYWYRQDPGQGLRLIYYSQIVNDFQKGDIAEGYSVSREKKESFPLTVTSAQKNPTAFYLCASSIGGVTPAKNIQYFGAGTRLSVL.

The chain is built from TRBV11-1 and TRBJ2-1, with 9 nucleotides matching TRBD1. Germline V lookup: CDR1 SGHAT, CDR2 FQDESV (reference sequence). This CDR3 region has 15 residues. J gave up 7 bases and V 3 bases, and 7 bases lay outside the gene matches. This CDR3 is CASSFNRGQVNEQFF. The CDR3 nucleotides are TGTGCCAGCAGCTTTAACAGGGGGCAAGTAAATGAGCAGTTCTTC.

A single count supports this clone. The gene calls are TRBV6-6 and TRBJ2-1; 13 nucleotides match TRBD2. CDR1 is MNHNY, CDR2 SVGAGI, per germline (reference sequence). The CDR3 is 14 amino acids. The trim removed 8 bases at V and 9 bases at J, leaving 7 bases unmatched. The CDR3 DNA is TGTGCCAGCGGAGGACTAGCGGGAGCCAGTGAGCAGTTCTTC. Translation gives CASGGLAGASEQFF.

V and J are TRBV20-1 and TRBJ1-1; D unclear. Germline V gene data show CDR1 as DFQATT and CDR2 as SNEGSKA (reference sequence). V was clipped by 3 bases and J by 4 bases, with 3 bases between them. This CDR3 contains 10 residues. Here the CDR3 DNA reads TGCAGTGCTAGTCTCACTGAAGCTTTCTTT. This codes for CSASLTEAFF.

J is TRBJ1-5 and V is TRBV4-1, with D unclear. Looked up from germline, CDR1 is MGHRA and CDR2 is YSYEKL. Deletions cut 1 base from V and 3 bases from J, with 16 bases between. There are 17 residues in the CDR3. This chain's CDR3 is CASSQAPSPGNNQPQHF. The DNA for the CDR3 is TGCGCCAGCAGCCAAGCCCCCAGCCCGGGAAACAATCAGCCCCAGCATTTT.

V usage is TRBV5-8 and J usage is TRBJ1-4; D is possibly TRBD1 (5 bases). Germline CDR1 SGHTS, CDR2 YDEGEE. The CDR3 covers 15 residues. The germline V and J ends were trimmed by 4 bases and 10 bases, with 20 bases remaining between them. For the CDR3, the DNA is TGTGCCAGCAGCCCCGTCAGGGACGCGGGGGGAAAACTGTTTTTT. Its protein product is CASSPVRDAGGKLFF. The full variable domain, its missing parts supplied by reference TRBV5-8 and TRBJ1-4, is EAGVTQSPTHLIKTRGQQATLRCSPISGHTSVYWYQQALGLGLQFLLWYDEGEERNRGNFPPRFSGRQFPNYSSELNVNALELEDSALYLCASSPVRDAGGKLFFGSGTQLSVL.

This clone has only one observation. The chain combines TRBV18 with TRBJ2-3, with 11 positions matching TRBD2. V lost 4 bases, J lost 0 bases, and 3 bases stayed unmatched. The V gene's germline CDR1 is KGHSH and CDR2 LQKENI. This CDR3 spans 16 amino acids. The CDR3 reads CASSRGLAVSTDTQYF. The CDR3, as DNA: TGTGCCAGCTCACGGGGACTAGCGGTAAGCACAGATACGCAGTATTTT.

The chain is built from TRBV5-1 and TRBJ1-5, with 8 bases fitting TRBD1. CDR3 length: 15 amino acids. Unmatched junction bases numbered 8, after V lost 3 bases and J lost 6 bases. From germline, CDR1 is SGHRS and CDR2 YFSETQ. CDR3 residues: CASSSPQGAGQPQHF. The CDR3 DNA reads TGCGCCAGCAGCTCTCCTCAGGGGGCAGGTCAGCCCCAGCATTTT.

This clone was counted a few times. This chain links TRBV25-1 with TRBJ1-3, with no clear D. CDR1 and CDR2 from the germline V gene are MGHDK and SYGVNS. The CDR3 is 12 residues long. V lost 5 bases to trimming and J lost 1 base, with 3 bases between them. CDR3 DNA: TGTGCCAGCAGTCCTTCTGGAAACACCATATATTTT. Residues: CASSPSGNTIYF.

The chain has TRBV7-9 and TRBJ2-7; perhaps TRBD2 as D (5 bases). The germline gives CDR1 SEHNR, CDR2 FQNEAQ (reference sequence). CDR3 length equals 13 residues. The ends were cut back, 5 bases at V and 3 bases at J, with 11 bases in the middle. CDR3 in DNA: TGTGCCAGCAGCCCACCTAGCCACTACGAGCAGTACGTC. This translates into CASSPPSHYEQYV.

The chain carries TRBV20-1 and TRBJ2-7; D perhaps matches TRBD2 (5 bases). The V gene lost 7 bases and the J gene lost 1 base, with 8 bases spanning the gap. The CDR3 has 11 amino acids. Germline loops: CDR1 DFQATT, CDR2 SNEGSKA (reference sequence). CDR3 sequence (DNA): TGCAGTGTCCCGGGGTCCTACGAGCAGTACTTC. It yields the protein CSVPGSYEQYF.

The chain recombines TRBV12-3 or TRBV12-4 with TRBJ1-3; D is unresolved. The CDR3 is made up of 13 amino acids. The ends were cut back, 5 bases at V and 0 bases at J, with 5 bases in the middle. The CDR3 reads CASSPYSGNTIYF. As DNA, the CDR3 is TGTGCCAGCAGTCCGTACTCTGGAAACACCATATATTTT.

The genes are TRBV7-2 and TRBJ2-5, with a weak D call TRBD2 (5 bases). The CDR3 consists of 13 residues. Germline CDR1 reads SGHTA; CDR2 reads FQGNSA. Trimming removed 4 bases from V and 1 base from J, with 7 bases in between. The CDR3 loop is CASSSGVQETQYF. The CDR3 DNA is TGTGCCAGCAGCTCCGGGGTCCAAGAGACCCAGTACTTC.

The chain combines TRBV7-3 with TRBJ1-5; TRBD1 agrees at 7 bases. The length of the CDR3 is 13 residues. CDR1 is SGHTA and CDR2 is FQGTGA in the germline V gene. The J segment lost 5 bases and the V segment lost 5 bases, leaving 3 bases of the junction unmatched. CDR3 loop: CASSPDRDQPQHF. CDR3 nucleotide sequence: TGTGCCAGCAGCCCCGACAGGGATCAGCCCCAGCATTTT. The variable domain in full, completed from reference TRBV7-3 and TRBJ1-5, reads GAGVSQTPSNKVTEKGKYVELRCDPISGHTALYWYRQSLGQGPEFLIYFQGTGAADDSGLPNDRFFAVRPEGSVSTLKIQRTERGDSAVYLCASSPDRDQPQHFGDGTRLSIL.